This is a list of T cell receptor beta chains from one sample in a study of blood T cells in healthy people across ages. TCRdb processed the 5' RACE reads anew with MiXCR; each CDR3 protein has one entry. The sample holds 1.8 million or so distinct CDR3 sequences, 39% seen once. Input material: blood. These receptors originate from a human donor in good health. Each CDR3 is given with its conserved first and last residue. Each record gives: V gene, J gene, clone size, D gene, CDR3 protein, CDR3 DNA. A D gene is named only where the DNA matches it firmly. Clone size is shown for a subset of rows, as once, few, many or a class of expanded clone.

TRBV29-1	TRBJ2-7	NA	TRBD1	CSDPQGVYEQYF	TGCAGCGATCCCCAGGGGGTCTACGAGCAGTACTTC
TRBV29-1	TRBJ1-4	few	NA	CSVDQGREKLFF	TGCAGCGTTGATCAGGGAAGGGAAAAACTGTTTTTT
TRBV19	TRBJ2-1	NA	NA	CASSLTAYSSYNEQFF	TGTGCCAGTAGTTTGACGGCTTATAGCTCCTACAATGAGCAGTTCTTC
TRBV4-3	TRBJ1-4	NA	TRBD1	CASSQATVTGANSNLWEKLFF	TGCGCCAGCAGCCAAGCAACTGTGACAGGGGCCAATTCTAACCTATGGGAAAAACTGTTTTTT
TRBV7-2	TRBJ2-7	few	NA	CASSLGVGGPSYEQYF	TGTGCCAGCAGCTTAGGGGTGGGGGGGCCGTCCTACGAGCAGTACTTC
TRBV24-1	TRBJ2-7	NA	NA	CATSDLDPLGKQYF	TGTGCCACCAGTGATTTGGACCCTCTGGGGAAGCAGTACTTC
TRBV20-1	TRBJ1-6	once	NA	CSARDFRAANSPLHF	TGCAGTGCTAGAGATTTTCGGGCTGCTAATTCACCCCTCCACTTT
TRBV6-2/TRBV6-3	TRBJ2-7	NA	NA	CASRNRDFYEQYF	TGTGCCAGCAGAAACCGGGACTTCTACGAGCAGTACTTC
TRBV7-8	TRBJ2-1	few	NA	CASSLIPGVVNEQFF	TGTGCCAGCAGCTTAATCCCCGGTGTTGTCAATGAGCAGTTCTTC
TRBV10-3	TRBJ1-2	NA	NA	CAISENTGYTF	TGTGCCATCAGTGAGAACACTGGCTACACCTTC
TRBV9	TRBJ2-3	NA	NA	CACSDGDTTDTQYF	TGTGCCTGCAGCGACGGGGATACCACAGATACGCAGTATTTT
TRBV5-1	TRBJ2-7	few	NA	CASSFNGSPYEQYF	TGCGCCAGCAGCTTTAATGGCTCCCCCTACGAGCAGTACTTC
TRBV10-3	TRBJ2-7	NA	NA	CAISDPGVSYNEQYF	TGTGCCATCAGTGATCCAGGGGTATCCTACAATGAGCAGTACTTC
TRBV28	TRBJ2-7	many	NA	CASSQTWGDEQYF	TGTGCCAGCAGCCAGACGTGGGGCGACGAGCAGTACTTC
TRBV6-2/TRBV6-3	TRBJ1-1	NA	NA	CASESGLSYTEAFF	TGTGCCAGCGAATCGGGGCTATCGTACACTGAAGCTTTCTTT
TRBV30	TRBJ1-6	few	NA	CAWSPRGSPLHF	TGTGCCTGGAGCCCTAGGGGTTCACCCCTCCACTTT
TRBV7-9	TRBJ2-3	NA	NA	CASSLSLEADTQYF	TGTGCCAGCAGCTTATCGCTCGAGGCAGATACGCAGTATTTT
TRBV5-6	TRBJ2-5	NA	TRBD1	CASSLGNRGPSETQYF	TGTGCCAGCAGCTTGGGGAACAGGGGACCCTCAGAGACCCAGTACTTC
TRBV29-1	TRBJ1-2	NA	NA	CSVAPRQSRGVYGYTF	TGCAGCGTTGCCCCTCGACAGTCCCGGGGGGTCTATGGCTACACCTTC
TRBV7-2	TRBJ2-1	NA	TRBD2	CASSPPRLAGTYNEQFF	TGTGCCAGCAGCCCCCCCCGACTAGCGGGGACTTACAATGAGCAGTTCTTC
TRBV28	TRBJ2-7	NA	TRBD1	CASSRGPLGTAAYEQYF	TGTGCCAGCAGTCGCGGGCCCTTAGGGACAGCTGCCTACGAGCAGTACTTC
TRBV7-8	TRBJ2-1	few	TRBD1	CASRFTGEGDNEQFF	TGTGCCAGCAGGTTCACAGGGGAAGGGGACAATGAGCAGTTCTTC
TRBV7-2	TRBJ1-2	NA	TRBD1	CASSPGTGGRYYGYTF	TGTGCCAGCAGCCCCGGGACAGGGGGCAGGTACTATGGCTACACCTTC